This T cell receptor beta chain derives from a study of read filtering for tumor transcriptome and immune sequencing (dated by TCRdb to the early 2020s). Context from the whole study: The cohort had around 16 male and more than 12 female patients with a mean age of about 70 years, ranging from 47 to 80. A main aim was a read-filtering strategy for immune repertoire data, specifically whether clonotypes supported by a single read should be removed. By revised international staging, roughly 8 patients were R-ISS I, approximately 15 were R-ISS II and more than five were R-ISS III. Whole-transcriptome libraries were prepared with the TruSeq RNA Access Library Prep Kit after DNase treatment. Using the same bone marrow samples, the study ran both targeted immune repertoire sequencing and bulk whole-transcriptome sequencing and then compared the TCR repertoires from each method. Per sample, about 4 to 11 million TCR-region mapped reads were obtained with IR-seq, compared with only about 80 to 1,400 with RNA-seq.

The Immunoverse kit was used to build TCR libraries from approximately 410 ng RNA, with molecular barcoded adaptors covering alpha/delta and beta/gamma chains. The same RNA used for transcriptome sequencing was used for TCR library preparation. Sequencing of the TCR libraries was done on an Illumina HiSeq 4000 with 2 x 150 cycles. Concerning the study's data processing: TCR reads were aligned to human V, D, J and C references and assembled into CDR3 clonotypes with MiXCR, including quality filtering and error correction. The tcR package in R was used for analysis of clonotype counts and gene usage diversity. For inspection of raw mapping reads, RNA-seq reads were mapped by STAR aligner version 2.5.3a onto GRCh37 of the human genome. IR-seq fastq files were randomly downsampled with Seqtk 1.3 to test the effect of sequencing depth on detected clonotypes. The public reads were reprocessed in TCRdb via fastp at Q25 and MiXCR, keeping in-frame beta chains. Identical CDR3 protein sequences are pooled into one entry, listed with their most common genes and DNA. The V and J calls follow TCRdb's processing rather than the paper's. The sample table lists 50,000 to 65,000 distinct CDR3 sequences, 15% to 20% of them with a count of one. The top ten hold approximately 11% of the sample.

Each patient had bone marrow sampled at the time of active disease. Ficoll-Hypaque density gradient centrifugation was used to isolate the bone marrow mononuclear cells. To remove myeloma plasma cells, the cells were labeled with CD138 magnetic microbeads on a MACS separator, and CD138-negative cells were then collected by negative selection. Purity of the isolated cells was checked by flow cytometry on an Attune NxT using CD138 antibodies. Total RNA was extracted with TRIzol reagent and quantified with a NanoDrop spectrophotometer. Paired RNA-seq and IR-seq were performed on each patient's CD138-negative bone marrow sample. This clonotype has at least ten counts. It lacks a known antigen. No base-level quality is on record; no much larger clone is a single base apart. Overall study results and their limits: The correlation between IR-seq and RNA-seq shared clonotype proportions rose when single-read clonotypes were removed. The sorted CD138-negative fraction was composed of a mixed bone marrow immune population rather than of purified T cells. Single-read clonotypes made up roughly four fifths of clonotypes but about 3.3% of total reads in IR-seq, and just under 75% of clonotypes and approximately 47% of reads in RNA-seq. Compared with RNA-seq, IR-seq captured clonotypes at much higher depth and more reliably, and a smaller IR-seq throughput was enough to identify most shared clonotypes.

Clipping removes 4 bases from V and 7 bases from J, with 8 as the unmatched junction base count. Inclusive of the bounding cysteine and phenylalanine, the CDR3 is 14 residues long. The CDR3 DNA has 42 bases and is translated from base 1. CDR1 and CDR2 are drawn from the germline V gene (reference sequence): LGHDT, YNNKEL. The rearranged chain carries TRBV3-1 and TRBJ2-7, with 9 middle bases fitting TRBD1. This TCR derives from a donor at least 40 years old with multiple myeloma. Sequencing was done on a sample of a population of CD138-negative cells sorted from bone marrow. This sample's cell subset or site label indicates: bone marrow mononuclear cells depleted of CD138+ plasma/myeloma cells by negative magnetic selection. The CDR3 has the sequence CASSRDRALREQYF. The DNA sequence is TGTGCCAGCAGCCGGGACAGGGCCCTCCGGGAGCAGTACTTC.